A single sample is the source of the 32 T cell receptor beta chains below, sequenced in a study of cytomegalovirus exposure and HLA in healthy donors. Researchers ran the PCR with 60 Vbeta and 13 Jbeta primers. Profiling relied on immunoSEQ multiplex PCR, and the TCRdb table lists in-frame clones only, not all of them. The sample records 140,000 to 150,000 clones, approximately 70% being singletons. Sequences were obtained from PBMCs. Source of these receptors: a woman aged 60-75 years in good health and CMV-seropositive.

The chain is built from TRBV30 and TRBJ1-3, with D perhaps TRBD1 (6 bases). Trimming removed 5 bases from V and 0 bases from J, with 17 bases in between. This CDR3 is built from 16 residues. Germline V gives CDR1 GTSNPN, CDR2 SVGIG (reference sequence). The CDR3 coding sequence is TGTGCCTGGGTTAATCCAGGGGCGTCCTCTGGAAACACCATATATTTT. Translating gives CAWVNPGASSGNTIYF.

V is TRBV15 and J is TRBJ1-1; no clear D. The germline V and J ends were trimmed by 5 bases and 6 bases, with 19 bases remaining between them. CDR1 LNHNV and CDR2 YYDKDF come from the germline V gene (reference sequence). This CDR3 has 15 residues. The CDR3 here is CATSSQIPSEAEAFF. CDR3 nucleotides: TGTGCCACCAGCTCCCAGATCCCCTCGGAGGCTGAAGCTTTCTTT.

The CDR3 coding sequence is TGCGCCAGCAGTGTGATCTTAAGGGGTTACACTGAAGCTTTCTTT. Translating it yields CASSVILRGYTEAFF. The chain employs TRBV10-1 and TRBJ1-1; tentatively, D is TRBD1 (5 bases). Between the trimmed V and J ends, which lost 4 bases and 3 bases, there was a span of 15 bases. There are 15 residues in the CDR3. CDR1 and CDR2 from the germline V gene are WNHNN and SYGVQD (reference sequence).

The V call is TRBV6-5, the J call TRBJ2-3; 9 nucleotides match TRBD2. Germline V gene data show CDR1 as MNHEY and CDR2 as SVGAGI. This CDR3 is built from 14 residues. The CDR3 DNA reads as TGTGCGAGTAAGCGGGAGGTATTAGCAGATACGCAGTATTTT. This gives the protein CASKREVLADTQYF.

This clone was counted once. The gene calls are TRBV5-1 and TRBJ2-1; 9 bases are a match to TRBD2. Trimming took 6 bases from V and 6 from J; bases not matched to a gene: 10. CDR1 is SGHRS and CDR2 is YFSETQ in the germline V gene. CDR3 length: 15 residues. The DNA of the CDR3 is TGCGCCAGCAAGACTATAGCGGGAGACTTCAATGAGCAGTTCTTC. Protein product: CASKTIAGDFNEQFF.

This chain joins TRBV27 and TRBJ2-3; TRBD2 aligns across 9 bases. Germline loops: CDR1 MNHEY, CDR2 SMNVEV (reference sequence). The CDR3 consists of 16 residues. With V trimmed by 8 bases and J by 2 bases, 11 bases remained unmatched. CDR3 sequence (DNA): TGTGCCAGCCGTTCCCCCCTAGCGGGGACCACAGATACGCAGTATTTT. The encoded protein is CASRSPLAGTTDTQYF.

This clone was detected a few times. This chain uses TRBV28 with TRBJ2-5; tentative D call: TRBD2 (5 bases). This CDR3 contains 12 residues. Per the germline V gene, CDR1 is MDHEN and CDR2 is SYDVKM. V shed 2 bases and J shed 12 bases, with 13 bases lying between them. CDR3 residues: CASSLLRGPEYF. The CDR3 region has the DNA TGTGCCAGCAGTTTACTCCGGGGTCCAGAGTACTTC.

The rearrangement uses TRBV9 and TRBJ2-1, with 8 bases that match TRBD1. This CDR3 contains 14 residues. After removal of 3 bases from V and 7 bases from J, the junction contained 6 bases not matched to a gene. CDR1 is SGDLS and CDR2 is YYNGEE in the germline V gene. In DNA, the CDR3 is TGTGCCAGCAGCGGACCGGGACAGGTGAATGAGCAGTTCTTC. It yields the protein CASSGPGQVNEQFF.

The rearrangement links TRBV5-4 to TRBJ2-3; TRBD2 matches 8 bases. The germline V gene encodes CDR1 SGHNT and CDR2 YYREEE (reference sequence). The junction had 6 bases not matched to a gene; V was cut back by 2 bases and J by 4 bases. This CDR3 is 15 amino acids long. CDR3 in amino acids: CASSLSAGVSDTQYF. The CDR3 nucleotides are TGTGCCAGCAGCTTATCAGCGGGAGTCTCAGATACGCAGTATTTT.

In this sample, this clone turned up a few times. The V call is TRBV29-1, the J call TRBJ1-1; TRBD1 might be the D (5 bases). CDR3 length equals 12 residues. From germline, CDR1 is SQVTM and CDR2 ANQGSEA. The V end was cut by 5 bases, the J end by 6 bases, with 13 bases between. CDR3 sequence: CSVQVGGSEAFF. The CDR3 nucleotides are TGCAGCGTTCAGGTCGGGGGATCTGAAGCTTTCTTT.

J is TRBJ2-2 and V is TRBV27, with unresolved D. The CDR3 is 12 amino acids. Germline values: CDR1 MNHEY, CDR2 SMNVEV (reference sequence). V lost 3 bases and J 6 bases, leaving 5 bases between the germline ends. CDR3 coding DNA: TGTGCCAGCAGTTTCCCTCCCGGGGAGCTGTTTTTT. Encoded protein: CASSFPPGELFF.

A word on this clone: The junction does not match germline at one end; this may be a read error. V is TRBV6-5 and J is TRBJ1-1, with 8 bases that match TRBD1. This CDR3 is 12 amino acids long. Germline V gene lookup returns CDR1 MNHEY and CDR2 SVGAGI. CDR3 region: CASSQDRVVASF. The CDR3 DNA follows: TGTGCCAGCAGTCAGGACAGGGTGGTCGCTTCCTTT.

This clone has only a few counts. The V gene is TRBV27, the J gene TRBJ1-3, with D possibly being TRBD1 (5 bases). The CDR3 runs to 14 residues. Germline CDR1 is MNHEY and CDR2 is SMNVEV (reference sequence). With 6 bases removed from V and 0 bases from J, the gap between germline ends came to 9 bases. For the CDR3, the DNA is TGTGCCAGCAGCTCAGGGATCTCTGGAAACACCATATATTTT. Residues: CASSSGISGNTIYF.

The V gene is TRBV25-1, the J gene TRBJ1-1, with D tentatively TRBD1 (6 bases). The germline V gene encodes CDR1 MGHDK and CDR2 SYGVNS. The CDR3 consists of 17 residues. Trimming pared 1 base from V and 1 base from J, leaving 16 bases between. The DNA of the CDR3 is TGTGCCAGCAGTGAATCCAACAAGGGGGGGAAGAACACTGAAGCTTTCTTT. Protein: CASSESNKGGKNTEAFF.

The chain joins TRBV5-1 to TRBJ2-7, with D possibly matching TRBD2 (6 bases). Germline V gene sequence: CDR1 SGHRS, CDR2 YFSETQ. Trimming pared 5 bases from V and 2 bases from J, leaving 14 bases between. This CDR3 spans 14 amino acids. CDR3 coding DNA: TGCGCCAGCAGTAAGGGGACTGACACCTACGAGCAGTACTTC. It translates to CASSKGTDTYEQYF.

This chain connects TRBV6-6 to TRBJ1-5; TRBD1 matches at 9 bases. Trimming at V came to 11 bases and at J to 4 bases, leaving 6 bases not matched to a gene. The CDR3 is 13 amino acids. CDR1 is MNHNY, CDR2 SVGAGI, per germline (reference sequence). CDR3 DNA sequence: TGTGCCGCGTCCGGGACAGGGAATCAGCCCCAGCATTTT. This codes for CAASGTGNQPQHF.

CDR3 protein: CASSLVLAGYQETQYF. In DNA form, the CDR3 reads TGTGCCAGCAGCTTAGTGCTAGCGGGCTACCAAGAGACCCAGTACTTC. The gene calls are TRBV7-6 and TRBJ2-5, with 8 positions matching TRBD2. CDR1 is SGHVS, CDR2 FNYEAQ, per germline. The J segment lost 0 bases and the V segment lost 1 base, leaving 4 bases of the junction unmatched. There are 16 residues in the CDR3.

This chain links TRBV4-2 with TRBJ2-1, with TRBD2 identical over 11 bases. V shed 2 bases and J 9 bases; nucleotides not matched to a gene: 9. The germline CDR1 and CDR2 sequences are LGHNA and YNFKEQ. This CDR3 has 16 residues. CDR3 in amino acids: CASSQLLAGAYGEQFF. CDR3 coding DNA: TGTGCCAGCAGCCAACTACTAGCGGGAGCTTATGGTGAGCAGTTCTTC.

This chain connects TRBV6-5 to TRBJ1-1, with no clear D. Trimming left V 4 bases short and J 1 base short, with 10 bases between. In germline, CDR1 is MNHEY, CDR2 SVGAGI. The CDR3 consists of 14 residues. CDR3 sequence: CASSSPGGNTEAFF. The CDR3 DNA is TGTGCCAGCAGTTCCCCGGGTGGGAACACTGAAGCTTTCTTT.

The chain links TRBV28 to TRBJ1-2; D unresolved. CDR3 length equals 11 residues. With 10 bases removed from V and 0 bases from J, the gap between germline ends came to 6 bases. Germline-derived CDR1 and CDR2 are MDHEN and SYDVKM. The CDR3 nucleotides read TGTGCCACCGTCTCTAACTATGGCTACACCTTC. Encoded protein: CATVSNYGYTF.

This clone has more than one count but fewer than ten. This CDR3 is CASSSLDGAEAFF. CDR3 sequence (DNA): TGCGCCAGCAGTTCTTTAGACGGGGCTGAAGCTTTCTTT. The chain uses TRBV5-1 and TRBJ1-1; the D is unclear. The CDR3 runs 13 residues. CDR1 is SGHRS and CDR2 is YFSETQ in the germline V gene. The V end was cut by 5 bases, the J end by 6 bases, with 14 bases between.

DNA for the CDR3: TGTGCCAGCAGTTATCCTGGACAGGGGGCCTACGAGCAGTACTTC. Translating gives CASSYPGQGAYEQYF. The rearrangement joins TRBV6-9 to TRBJ2-7; 10 bases match TRBD1. This CDR3 spans 15 amino acids. CDR1 and CDR2 from the germline V gene are MNHGY and SVAAGI. After removal of 2 bases from V and 2 bases from J, the junction contained 3 bases not matched to a gene.

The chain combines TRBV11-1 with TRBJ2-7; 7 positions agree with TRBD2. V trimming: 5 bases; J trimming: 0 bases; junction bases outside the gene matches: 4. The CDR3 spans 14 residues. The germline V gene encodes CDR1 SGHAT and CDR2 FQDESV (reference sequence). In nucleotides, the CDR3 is TGTGCCAGCAGCGCTTCTAGCGGCTCCTACGAGCAGTACTTC. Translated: CASSASSGSYEQYF.

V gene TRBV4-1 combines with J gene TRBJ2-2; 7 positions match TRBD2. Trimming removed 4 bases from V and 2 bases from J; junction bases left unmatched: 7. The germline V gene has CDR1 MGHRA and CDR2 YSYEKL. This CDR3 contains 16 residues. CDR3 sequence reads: CASSPRAGTNTGELFF. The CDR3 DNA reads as TGCGCCAGCAGCCCACGAGCGGGGACCAACACCGGGGAGCTGTTTTTT.

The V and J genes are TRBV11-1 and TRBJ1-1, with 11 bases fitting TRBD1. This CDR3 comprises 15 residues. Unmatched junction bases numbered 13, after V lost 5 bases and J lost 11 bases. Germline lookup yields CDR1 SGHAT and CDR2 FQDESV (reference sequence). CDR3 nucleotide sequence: TGTGCCAGCAGCACGCGGACAGGGGGCTTATCTGGGGCTTTCTTT. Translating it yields CASSTRTGGLSGAFF.

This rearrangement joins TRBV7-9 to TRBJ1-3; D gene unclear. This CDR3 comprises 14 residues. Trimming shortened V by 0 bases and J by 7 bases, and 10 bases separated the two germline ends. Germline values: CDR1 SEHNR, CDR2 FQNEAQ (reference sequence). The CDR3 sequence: CASSLASSANTIYF. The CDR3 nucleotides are TGTGCCAGCAGCTTAGCGTCGTCTGCGAACACCATATATTTT.

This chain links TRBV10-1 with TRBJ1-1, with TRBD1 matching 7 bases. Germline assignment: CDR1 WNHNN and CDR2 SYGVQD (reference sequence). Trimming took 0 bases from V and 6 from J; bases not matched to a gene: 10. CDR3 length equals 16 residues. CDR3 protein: CASSESGTGVVPEAFF. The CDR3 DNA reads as TGCGCCAGCAGTGAGTCGGGTACAGGGGTAGTACCTGAAGCTTTCTTT.

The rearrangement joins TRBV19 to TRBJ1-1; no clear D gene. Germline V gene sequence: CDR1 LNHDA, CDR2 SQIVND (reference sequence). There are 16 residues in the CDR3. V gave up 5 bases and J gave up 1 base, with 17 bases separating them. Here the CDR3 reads CASSVYPAGANTEAFF. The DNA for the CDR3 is TGTGCCAGTAGTGTATACCCCGCGGGAGCGAACACTGAAGCTTTCTTT.

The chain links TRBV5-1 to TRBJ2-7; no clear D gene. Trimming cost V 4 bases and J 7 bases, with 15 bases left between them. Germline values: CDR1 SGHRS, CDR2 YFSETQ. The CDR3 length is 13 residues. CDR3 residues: CASSDVLAREQYF. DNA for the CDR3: TGCGCCAGCAGCGACGTTCTGGCTAGGGAGCAGTACTTC.

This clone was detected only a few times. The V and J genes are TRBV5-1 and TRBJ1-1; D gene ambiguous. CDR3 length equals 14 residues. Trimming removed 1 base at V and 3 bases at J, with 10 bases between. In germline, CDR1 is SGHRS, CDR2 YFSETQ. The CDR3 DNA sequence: TGCGCCAGCAGCTTGATGCAGTCTCACACTGAAGCTTTCTTT. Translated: CASSLMQSHTEAFF. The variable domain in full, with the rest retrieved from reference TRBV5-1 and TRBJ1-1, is KAGVTQTPRYLIKTRGQQVTLSCSPISGHRSVSWYQQTPGQGLQFLFEYFSETQRNKGNFPGRFSGRQFSNSRSEMNVSTLELGDSALYLCASSLMQSHTEAFFGQGTRLTVV.

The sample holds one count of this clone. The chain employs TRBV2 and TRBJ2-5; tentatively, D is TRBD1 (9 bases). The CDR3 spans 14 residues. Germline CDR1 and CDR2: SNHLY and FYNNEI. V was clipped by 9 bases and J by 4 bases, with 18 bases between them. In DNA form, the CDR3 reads TGTGCCAGTGGACAGGGGACTAGGGCAGAGACCCAGTACTTC. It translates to CASGQGTRAETQYF. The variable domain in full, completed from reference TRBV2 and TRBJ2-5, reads EPEVTQTPSHQVTQMGQEVILRCVPISNHLYFYWYRQILGQKVEFLVSFYNNEISEKSEIFDDQFSVERPDGSNFTLKIRSTKLEDSAMYFCASGQGTRAETQYFGPGTRLLVL.

DNA for the CDR3: TGTGCCAGCAGTTTGTCGGGACAGGGAATCCACGAGCAGTACTTC. Translated: CASSLSGQGIHEQYF. J is TRBJ2-7 and V is TRBV28, with 9 nucleotides matching TRBD1. The CDR3 totals 15 residues. Germline CDR1 and CDR2: MDHEN and SYDVKM. V shed 3 bases and J 5 bases; nucleotides not matched to a gene: 8.